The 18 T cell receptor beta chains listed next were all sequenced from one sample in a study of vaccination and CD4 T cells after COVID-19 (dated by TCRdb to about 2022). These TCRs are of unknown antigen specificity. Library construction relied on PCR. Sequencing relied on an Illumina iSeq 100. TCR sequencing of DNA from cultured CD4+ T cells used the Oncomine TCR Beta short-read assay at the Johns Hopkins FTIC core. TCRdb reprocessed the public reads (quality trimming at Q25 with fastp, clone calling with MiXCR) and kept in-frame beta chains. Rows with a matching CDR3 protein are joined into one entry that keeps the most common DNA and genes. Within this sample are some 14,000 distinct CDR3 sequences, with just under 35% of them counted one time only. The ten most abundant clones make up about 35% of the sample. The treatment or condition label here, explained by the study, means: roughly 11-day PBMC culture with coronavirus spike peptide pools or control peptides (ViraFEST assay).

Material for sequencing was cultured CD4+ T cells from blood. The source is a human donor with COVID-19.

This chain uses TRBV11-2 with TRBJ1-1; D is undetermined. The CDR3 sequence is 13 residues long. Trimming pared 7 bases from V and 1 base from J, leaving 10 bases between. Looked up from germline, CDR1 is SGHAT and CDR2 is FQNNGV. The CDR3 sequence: CASTDGTNTEAFF. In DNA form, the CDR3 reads TGTGCCAGCACCGACGGTACGAACACTGAAGCTTTCTTT.

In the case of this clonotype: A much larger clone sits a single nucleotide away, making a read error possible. This CDR3 is CASSPPRRQMNTEAFF. The CDR3, as DNA: TGTGCCAGCAGCCCCCCGCGGAGACAGATGAACACTGAAGCTTTCTTT. This chain joins TRBV7-6 and TRBJ1-1; TRBD1 is a possible D gene (5 bases). Per germline, CDR1 SGHVS and CDR2 FNYEAQ. Trimming stripped 5 bases from V and 0 bases from J, with 16 bases between. This CDR3 comprises 16 residues.

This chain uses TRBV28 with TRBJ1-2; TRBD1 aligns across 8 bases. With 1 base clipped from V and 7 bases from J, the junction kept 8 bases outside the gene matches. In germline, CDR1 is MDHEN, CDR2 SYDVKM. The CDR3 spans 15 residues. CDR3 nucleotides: TGTGCCAGCAGTTTATCAAAGACAGGGGTATCTGGCTACACCTTC. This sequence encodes CASSLSKTGVSGYTF.

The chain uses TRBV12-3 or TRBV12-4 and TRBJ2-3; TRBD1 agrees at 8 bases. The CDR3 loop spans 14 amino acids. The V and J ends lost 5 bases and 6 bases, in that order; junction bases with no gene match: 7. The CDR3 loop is CASSDRGRGDTQYF. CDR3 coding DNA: TGTGCCAGCAGTGACAGGGGAAGGGGGGATACGCAGTATTTT.

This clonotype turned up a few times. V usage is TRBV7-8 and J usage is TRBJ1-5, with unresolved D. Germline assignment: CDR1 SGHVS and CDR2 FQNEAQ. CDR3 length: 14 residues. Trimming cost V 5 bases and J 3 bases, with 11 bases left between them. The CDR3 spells CASSPTESNQPQHF. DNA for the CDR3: TGTGCCAGCAGCCCCACGGAATCCAATCAGCCCCAGCATTTT.

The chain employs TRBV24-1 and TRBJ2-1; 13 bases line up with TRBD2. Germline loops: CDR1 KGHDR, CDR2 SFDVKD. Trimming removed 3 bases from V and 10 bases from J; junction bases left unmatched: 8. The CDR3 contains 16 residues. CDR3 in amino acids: CATSDHGLAGESEQFF. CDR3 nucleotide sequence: TGTGCCACCAGTGATCACGGACTAGCGGGGGAATCAGAGCAGTTCTTC.

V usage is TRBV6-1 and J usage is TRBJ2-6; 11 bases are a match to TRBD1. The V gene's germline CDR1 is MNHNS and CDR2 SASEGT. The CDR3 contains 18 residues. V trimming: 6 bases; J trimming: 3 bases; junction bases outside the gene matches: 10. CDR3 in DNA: TGTGCCAGCAGGGGGACAGGGGGGTTGCTTTTTGGGGCCAACGTCCTGACTTTC. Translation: CASRGTGGLLFGANVLTF.

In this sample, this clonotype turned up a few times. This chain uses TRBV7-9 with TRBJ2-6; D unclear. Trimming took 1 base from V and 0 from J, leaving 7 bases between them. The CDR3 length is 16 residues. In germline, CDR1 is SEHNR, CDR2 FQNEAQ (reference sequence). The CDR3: CASSLDTISGANVLTF. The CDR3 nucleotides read TGTGCCAGCAGCTTAGACACGATCTCTGGGGCCAACGTCCTGACTTTC.

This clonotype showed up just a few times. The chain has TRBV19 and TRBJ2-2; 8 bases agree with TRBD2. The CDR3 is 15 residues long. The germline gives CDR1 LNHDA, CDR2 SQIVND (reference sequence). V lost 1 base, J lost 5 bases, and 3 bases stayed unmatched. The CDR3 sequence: CASSIASGLTGELFF. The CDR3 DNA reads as TGTGCCAGTAGTATAGCTAGCGGGCTTACCGGGGAGCTGTTTTTT. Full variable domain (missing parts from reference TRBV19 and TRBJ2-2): DGGITQSPKYLFRKEGQNVTLSCEQNLNHDAMYWYRQDPGQGLRLIYYSQIVNDFQKGDIAEGYSVSREKKESFPLTVTSAQKNPTAFYLCASSIASGLTGELFFGEGSRLTVL.

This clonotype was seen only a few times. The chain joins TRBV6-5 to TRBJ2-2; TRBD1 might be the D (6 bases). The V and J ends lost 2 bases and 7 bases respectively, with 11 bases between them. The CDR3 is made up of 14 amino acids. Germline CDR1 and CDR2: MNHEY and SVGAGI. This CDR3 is CASSYQNRDGELFF. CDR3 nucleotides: TGTGCCAGCAGTTACCAAAACAGGGACGGGGAGCTGTTTTTT.

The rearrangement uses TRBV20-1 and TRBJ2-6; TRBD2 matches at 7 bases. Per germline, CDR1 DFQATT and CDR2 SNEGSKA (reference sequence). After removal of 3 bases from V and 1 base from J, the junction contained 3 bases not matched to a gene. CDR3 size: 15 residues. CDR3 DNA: TGCAGTGCTAGGGGGGGGAGGTCTGGGGCCAACGTCCTGACTTTC. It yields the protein CSARGGRSGANVLTF.

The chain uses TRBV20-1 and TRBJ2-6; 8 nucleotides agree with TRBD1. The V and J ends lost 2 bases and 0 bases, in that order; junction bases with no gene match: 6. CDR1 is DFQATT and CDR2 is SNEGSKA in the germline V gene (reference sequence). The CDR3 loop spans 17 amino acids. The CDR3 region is CSARPGTGGSGANVLTF. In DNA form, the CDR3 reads TGCAGTGCTAGACCCGGTACAGGGGGCTCTGGGGCCAACGTCCTGACTTTC.

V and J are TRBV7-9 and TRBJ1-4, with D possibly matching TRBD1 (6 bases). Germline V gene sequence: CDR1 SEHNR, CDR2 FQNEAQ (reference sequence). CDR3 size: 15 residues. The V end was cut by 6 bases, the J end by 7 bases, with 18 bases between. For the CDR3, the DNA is TGTGCCAGCAGGCCGACCGGGACAAGGGGTGAAAAACTGTTTTTT. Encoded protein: CASRPTGTRGEKLFF.

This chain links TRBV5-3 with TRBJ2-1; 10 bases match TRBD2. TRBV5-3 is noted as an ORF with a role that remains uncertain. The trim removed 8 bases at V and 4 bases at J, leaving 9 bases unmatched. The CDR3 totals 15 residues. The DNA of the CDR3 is TGTGCCAGCAGCAGGCTAGCGGGGGAGTACAATGAGCAGTTCTTC. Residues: CASSRLAGEYNEQFF.

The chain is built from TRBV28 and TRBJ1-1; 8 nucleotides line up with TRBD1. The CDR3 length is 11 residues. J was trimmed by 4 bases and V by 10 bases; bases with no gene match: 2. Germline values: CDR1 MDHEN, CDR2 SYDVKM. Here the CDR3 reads CAITGGTEAFF. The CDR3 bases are TGTGCCATCACAGGGGGCACTGAAGCTTTCTTT.

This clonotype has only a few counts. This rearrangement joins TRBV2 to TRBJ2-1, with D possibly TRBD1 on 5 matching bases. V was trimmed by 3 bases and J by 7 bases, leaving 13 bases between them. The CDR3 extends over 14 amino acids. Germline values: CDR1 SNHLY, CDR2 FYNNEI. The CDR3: CASSDPGYRNEQFF. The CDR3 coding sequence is TGTGCCAGCAGTGATCCAGGGTATAGGAATGAGCAGTTCTTC.

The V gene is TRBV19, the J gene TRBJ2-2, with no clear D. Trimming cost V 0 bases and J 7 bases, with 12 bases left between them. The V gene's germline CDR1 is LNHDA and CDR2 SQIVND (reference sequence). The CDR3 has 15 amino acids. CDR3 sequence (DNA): TGTGCCAGTAGTATAGAGGTCGGCAGATTCGGGGAGCTGTTTTTT. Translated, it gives CASSIEVGRFGELFF. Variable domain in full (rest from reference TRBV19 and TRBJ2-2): DGGITQSPKYLFRKEGQNVTLSCEQNLNHDAMYWYRQDPGQGLRLIYYSQIVNDFQKGDIAEGYSVSREKKESFPLTVTSAQKNPTAFYLCASSIEVGRFGELFFGEGSRLTVL.

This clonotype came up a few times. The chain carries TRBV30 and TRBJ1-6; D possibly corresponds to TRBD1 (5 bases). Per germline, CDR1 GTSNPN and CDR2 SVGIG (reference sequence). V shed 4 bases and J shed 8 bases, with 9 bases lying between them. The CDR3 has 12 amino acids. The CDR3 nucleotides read TGTGCCTGGAACGGCAGGGATTCACCCCTCCACTTT. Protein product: CAWNGRDSPLHF.